This T cell receptor beta chain was recorded in a study of Ad26.COV2.S vaccination and SARS-CoV-2 variants. Across the study: Donor was in the COV1001 Ad26.COV2.S trial arm. Administration of Ad26.COV2.S was intramuscular, either once or twice 56 days apart. Findings and caveats of the study: Similar non-spike TCR breadth was seen in vaccine and placebo recipients. Ad26.COV2.S recipients had broader spike-specific TCRs (P = 0.0014).

V was pared by 7 bases and J by 4 bases, with 11 bases between. Germline CDR1 and CDR2: SEHNR and FQNEAQ (reference sequence). The CDR3 has 12 amino acids. Clones were read by immunoSEQ multiplex PCR, and TCRdb kept only the in-frame ones, dropping some. This sample has roughly 400,000 clones, with around 92% found just once. Sample treatment: roughly 20 received Ad26.COV2.S at low or high dose, single or two shots; a few received placebo; per-sample allocation not given. Sampling occurred on day 63 after the first vaccine or placebo injection. Details on this clone: The antigen remains unidentified.

The sample was peripheral blood, taken in a trial of Ad26.COV2.S vaccine versus placebo. The chain uses TRBV7-9 and TRBJ2-7; D not resolved. This clonotype was obtained from a person aged 18 to 59 who received the Ad26.COV2.S COVID-19 vaccine or a placebo. The CDR3 region has the DNA TGTGCCAGCACTCGTGGGTGGTACGAGCAGTACTTC. Translation gives CASTRGWYEQYF.